This T cell receptor (beta chain) was observed in a study of T cells in Graves' hyperthyroidism and ophthalmopathy. Study-level points and caveats: The model forecast ophthalmopathy, anticipating it by a median about 7 months before onset. Ophthalmopathy and stable hyperthyroidism were separated by a 13 V-J model. Most expanded thyroid clonotypes above 0.001 also appeared in blood.

The source of the PBMCs was approximately 9.5 ml of fresh peripheral blood. The CDR3 regions of TCR beta were amplified from RNA transcripts. A set of HTBI primers served as the primers for a first-round RT-PCR of the TCR CDR3. TCRdb re-called the multiplex PCR reads through MiXCR, storing one row per CDR3 protein. The sample has hundreds of thousands of distinct CDR3 sequences, more than 15% seen once. Many counts were recorded for this clonotype. What it binds is not known. J lost 2 bases, V lost 5 bases, and 13 bases had no gene match. The CDR3 loop spans 18 amino acids. CDR1 and CDR2 (germline): DFQATT, SNEGSKA (reference sequence).

J is TRBJ2-5 and V is TRBV20-1; 14 bases agree with TRBD2. The TCR originated in a middle-aged woman with Graves' ophthalmopathy. The sample comprised blood. The CDR3 bases are TGCAGTGCTTCCACCGGGACTAGCGGGAGAAGCCGTCAAGAGACCCAGTACTTC. It codes for CSASTGTSGRSRQETQYF.